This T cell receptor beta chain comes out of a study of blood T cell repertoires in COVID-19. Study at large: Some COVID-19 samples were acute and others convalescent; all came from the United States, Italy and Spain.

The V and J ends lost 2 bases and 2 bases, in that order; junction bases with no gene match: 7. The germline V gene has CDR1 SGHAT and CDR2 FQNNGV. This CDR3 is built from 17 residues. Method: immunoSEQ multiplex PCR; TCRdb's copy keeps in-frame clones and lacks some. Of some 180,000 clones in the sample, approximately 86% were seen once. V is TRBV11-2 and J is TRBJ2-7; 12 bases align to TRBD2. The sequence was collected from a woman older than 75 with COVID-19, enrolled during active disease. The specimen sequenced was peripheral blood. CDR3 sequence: CASSLREGLAGTYEQYF. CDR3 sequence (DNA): TGTGCCAGCAGCTTAAGAGAGGGACTAGCGGGCACCTACGAGCAGTACTTC.